Presented here are 15 T cell receptor beta chains from one specimen sequenced in a study of blood T cell repertoires in COVID-19. TCRdb's table, derived via immunoSEQ multiplex PCR, lists solely in-frame clones and lacks some. Of over 100,000 clones listed, 81% are singletons. Sequenced material: peripheral blood. These TCRs come from a woman aged 60 to 75 with active or convalescent COVID-19.

The count of this clone is one. This rearrangement joins TRBV10-3 to TRBJ1-1; 10 nucleotides agree with TRBD1. J was trimmed by 7 bases and V by 4 bases; bases with no gene match: 3. This CDR3 has 13 residues. Germline V lookup: CDR1 ENHRY, CDR2 SYGVKD. CDR3 residues: CAISGDRGYEAFF. The CDR3 DNA sequence: TGTGCCATCAGTGGGGACAGGGGTTATGAAGCTTTCTTT.

The chain uses TRBV2 and TRBJ2-1, with 7 bases fitting TRBD2. V dropped 3 bases and J dropped 1; count of bases not matched to a gene: 6. The germline V gene encodes CDR1 SNHLY and CDR2 FYNNEI. CDR3 length equals 16 residues. In DNA form, the CDR3 reads TGTGCCAGCAGTGAGCTGCGGGAGTTGTCCTACAATGAGCAGTTCTTC. Translating gives CASSELRELSYNEQFF.

This clone came up once. This chain joins TRBV4-2 and TRBJ2-1, with D unclear. V lost 1 base and J 10 bases, leaving 14 bases between the germline ends. The length of the CDR3 is 14 residues. Germline lookup yields CDR1 LGHNA and CDR2 YNFKEQ. The CDR3 reads CASSQASAEYEQFF. The CDR3 DNA reads TGTGCCAGCAGCCAAGCATCTGCAGAATACGAGCAGTTCTTC.

The chain has TRBV5-1 and TRBJ1-4; no reliable D call. Trimming pared 0 bases from V and 5 bases from J, leaving 8 bases between. Germline V gene lookup returns CDR1 SGHRS and CDR2 YFSETQ. The CDR3 runs to 14 residues. CDR3: CASSLEGRNEKLFF. The CDR3 coding sequence is TGCGCCAGCAGCTTGGAAGGGAGGAATGAAAAACTGTTTTTT.

The rearrangement links TRBV7-8 to TRBJ2-7; 7 bases are a match to TRBD1. The CDR3 is 13 amino acids. The germline V gene encodes CDR1 SGHVS and CDR2 FQNEAQ. Germline trimming cut 5 bases from V and 6 bases from J; bases unmatched to any gene: 7. The CDR3 sequence: CASSTARGLEQYF. CDR3 in DNA: TGTGCCAGCAGCACAGCTAGGGGGCTCGAGCAGTACTTC.

The chain links TRBV18 to TRBJ2-1; D possibly corresponds to TRBD1 (7 bases). There are 15 residues in the CDR3. Germline V gene lookup returns CDR1 KGHSH and CDR2 LQKENI. The germline V and J ends were trimmed by 6 bases and 4 bases, with 16 bases remaining between them. DNA of the CDR3: TGTGCCAGCTCTATCTCAGGGGGAGGTTACAATGAGCAGTTCTTC. Amino acids: CASSISGGGYNEQFF.

This clone was counted a single time. The chain uses TRBV7-9 and TRBJ1-2; 9 bases are shared with TRBD1. This CDR3 is 14 amino acids long. Germline CDR1 is SEHNR and CDR2 is FQNEAQ (reference sequence). Trimming cost V 3 bases and J 2 bases; bases outside gene matches: 1. Here the CDR3 reads CASSFGQGNYGYTF. CDR3 DNA sequence: TGTGCCAGCAGCTTTGGACAGGGGAACTATGGCTACACCTTC.

The chain is built from TRBV7-8 and TRBJ2-3; 10 positions match TRBD2. The CDR3 length is 15 residues. V lost 5 bases, J lost 4 bases, and 6 bases stayed unmatched. CDR1 is SGHVS and CDR2 is FQNEAQ in the germline V gene. The chain's CDR3 is CASSPSSGSADTQYF. The DNA of the CDR3 is TGTGCCAGCAGCCCATCTAGCGGGAGCGCAGATACGCAGTATTTT. Combining the CDR3 with reference TRBV7-8 and TRBJ2-3 gives the whole variable domain GAGVSQSPRYKVAKRGQDVALRCDPISGHVSLFWYQQALGQGPEFLTYFQNEAQLDKSGLPSDRFFAERPEGSVSTLKIQRTQQEDSAVYLCASSPSSGSADTQYFGPGTRLTVL.

The V and J genes are TRBV9 and TRBJ1-1; D unresolved. V was trimmed by 0 bases and J by 6 bases, leaving 9 bases between them. The germline V gene has CDR1 SGDLS and CDR2 YYNGEE. This CDR3 contains 13 residues. The CDR3 loop reads CASSVVVESEAFF. CDR3 sequence (DNA): TGTGCCAGCAGCGTAGTGGTCGAGTCTGAAGCTTTCTTT.

This clone was observed many times. The V call is TRBV6-1, the J call TRBJ1-6, with D possibly matching TRBD1 (6 bases). CDR1 MNHNS and CDR2 SASEGT come from the germline V gene. Between the trimmed V and J ends, which lost 1 base and 10 bases, there was a span of 14 bases. CDR3 size: 15 residues. CDR3 nucleotides: TGTGCCAGCAGTGAAGTTGGGGGGGCAGAATCACCCCTCCACTTT. Its protein is CASSEVGGAESPLHF.

The CDR3 region is CASSPEAAFYGYTF. The CDR3 DNA sequence: TGTGCCAGCTCACCAGAGGCAGCTTTTTATGGCTACACCTTC. This rearrangement joins TRBV18 to TRBJ1-2, with unresolved D. The CDR3 covers 14 residues. Per germline, CDR1 KGHSH and CDR2 LQKENI. Between the trimmed V and J ends, which lost 2 bases and 5 bases, there was a span of 12 bases.

V usage is TRBV6-1 and J usage is TRBJ2-1; the match to TRBD1 covers 7 bases. The V gene's germline CDR1 is MNHNS and CDR2 SASEGT. Trimming at V came to 3 bases and at J to 3 bases, leaving 2 bases not matched to a gene. CDR3 length: 14 residues. CDR3 nucleotide sequence: TGTGCCAGCAGTGAGGGGACAGACTACAATGAGCAGTTCTTC. Protein: CASSEGTDYNEQFF.

The chain uses TRBV9 and TRBJ2-5, with a possible D match to TRBD1 (6 bases). The V and J ends lost 0 bases and 4 bases respectively, with 16 bases between them. CDR1 is SGDLS, CDR2 YYNGEE, per germline. The CDR3 consists of 16 residues. CDR3 residues: CASSVGNRDFAETQYF. DNA of the CDR3: TGTGCCAGCAGCGTAGGGAACAGGGATTTTGCAGAGACCCAGTACTTC.

The chain carries TRBV6-2 or TRBV6-3 and TRBJ2-3; D might be TRBD2 (5 bases). The ends were cut back, 4 bases at V and 2 bases at J, with 7 bases in the middle. The CDR3 has 13 amino acids. Germline CDR1 MNHEY, CDR2 SVGEGT. CDR3 amino acids: CASSSGSTDTQYF. DNA of the CDR3: TGTGCCAGCAGTTCGGGGTCCACAGATACGCAGTATTTT.

This clone occurred a few times. V is TRBV5-1 and J is TRBJ2-3; TRBD2 agrees at 15 bases. V shed 4 bases and J 3 bases; nucleotides not matched to a gene: 6. CDR3 length equals 17 residues. Germline assignment: CDR1 SGHRS and CDR2 YFSETQ. Here the CDR3 DNA reads TGCGCCAGCAGCATCATAGGACTAGCGGGGGGGACAGATACGCAGTATTTT. Residues: CASSIIGLAGGTDTQYF.